The clone carrying this T cell receptor beta chain was picked up a small number of times. The ends lost 4 bases at V and 0 bases at J; junction bases unmatched: 12. The CDR3 has 18 amino acids. The germline gives CDR1 SGHDT, CDR2 YYEEEE. This entry belongs to a study of CD8+ T cells in alopecia areata. The treatment: oral pan-JAK inhibitor, 5-10 mg twice daily. Isolation of CD4+ and CD8+ T cells from PBMCs was achieved by sorting. TCR sequencing used cDNA made by reverse transcription of extracted RNA. Measured with immunoSEQ multiplex PCR; TCRdb has only the in-frame clones, and not every one. The sample has under 350,000 clones, 58% seen once.

The receptor was derived from a human donor with alopecia areata. The V call is TRBV5-6, the J call TRBJ2-5; the match to TRBD2 covers 10 bases. Sequenced material: CD4+ T cells sorted from blood, taken at week 24, from a patient treated with tofacitinib. The CDR3 nucleotides are TGTGCCAGCAGCCGCGCTCTAGCGGGGGCCTGGTACCAAGAGACCCAGTACTTC. It yields the protein CASSRALAGAWYQETQYF.